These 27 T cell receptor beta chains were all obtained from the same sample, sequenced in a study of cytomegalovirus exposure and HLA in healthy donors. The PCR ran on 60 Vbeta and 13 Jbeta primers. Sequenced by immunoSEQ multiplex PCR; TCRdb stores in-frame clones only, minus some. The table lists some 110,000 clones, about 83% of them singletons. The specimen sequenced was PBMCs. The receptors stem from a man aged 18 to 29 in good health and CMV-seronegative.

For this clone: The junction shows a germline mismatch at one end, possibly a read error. The CDR3 loop is CSSSTLRGQAFF. The CDR3 nucleotides read TGTTCCAGCAGCACTCTCAGGGGGCAAGCTTTCTTT. This chain links TRBV7-9 with TRBJ1-1, with TRBD1 identical over 8 bases. The CDR3 is made up of 12 amino acids. Germline V gene data show CDR1 as SEHNR and CDR2 as FQNEAQ (reference sequence).

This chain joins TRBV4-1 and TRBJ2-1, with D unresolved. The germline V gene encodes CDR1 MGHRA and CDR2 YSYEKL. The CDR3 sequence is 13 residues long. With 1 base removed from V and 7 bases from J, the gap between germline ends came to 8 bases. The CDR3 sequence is CASSQGAPNEQFF. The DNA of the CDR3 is TGCGCCAGCAGCCAAGGGGCGCCAAATGAGCAGTTCTTC.

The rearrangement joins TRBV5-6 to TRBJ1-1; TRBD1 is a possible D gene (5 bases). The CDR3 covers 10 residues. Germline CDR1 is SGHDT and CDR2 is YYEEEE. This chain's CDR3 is CGGTAVEAFF. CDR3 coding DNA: TGTGGGGGCACAGCAGTTGAAGCTTTCTTT.

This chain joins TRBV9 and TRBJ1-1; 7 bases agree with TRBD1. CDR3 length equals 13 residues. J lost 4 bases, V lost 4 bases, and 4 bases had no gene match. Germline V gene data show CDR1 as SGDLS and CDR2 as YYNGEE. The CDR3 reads CASSNTGATEAFF. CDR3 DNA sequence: TGTGCCAGCAGCAATACAGGGGCCACTGAAGCTTTCTTT. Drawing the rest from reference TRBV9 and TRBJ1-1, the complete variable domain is DSGVTQTPKHLITATGQRVTLRCSPRSGDLSVYWYQQSLDQGLQFLIQYYNGEERAKGNILERFSAQQFPDLHSELNLSSLELGDSALYFCASSNTGATEAFFGQGTRLTVV.

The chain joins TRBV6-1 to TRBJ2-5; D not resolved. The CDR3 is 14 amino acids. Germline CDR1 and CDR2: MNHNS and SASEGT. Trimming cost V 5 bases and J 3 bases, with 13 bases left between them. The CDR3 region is CASSIARNEETQYF. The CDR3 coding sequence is TGTGCCAGCAGTATTGCCAGAAACGAAGAGACCCAGTACTTC.

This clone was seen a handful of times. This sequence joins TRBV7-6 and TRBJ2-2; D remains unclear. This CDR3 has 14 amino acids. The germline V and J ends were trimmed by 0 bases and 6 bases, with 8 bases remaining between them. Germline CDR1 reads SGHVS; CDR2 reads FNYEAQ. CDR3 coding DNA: TGTGCCAGCAGCTTAGCTGTAGCCGCCGGGGAGCTGTTTTTT. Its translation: CASSLAVAAGELFF.

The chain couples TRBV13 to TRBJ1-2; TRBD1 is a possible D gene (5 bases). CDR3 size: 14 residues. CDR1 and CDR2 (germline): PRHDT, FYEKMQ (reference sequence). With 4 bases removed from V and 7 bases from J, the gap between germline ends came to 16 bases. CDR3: CASSSSETVSGYTF. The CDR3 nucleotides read TGTGCCAGCAGCTCATCCGAGACAGTGTCTGGCTACACCTTC.

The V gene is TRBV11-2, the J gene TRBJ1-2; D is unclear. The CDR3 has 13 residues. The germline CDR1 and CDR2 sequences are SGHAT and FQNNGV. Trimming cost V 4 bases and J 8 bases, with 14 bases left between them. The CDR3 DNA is TGTGCCAGCAGCTCCGCCTCCGCTCGGGGCTACACCTTC. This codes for CASSSASARGYTF. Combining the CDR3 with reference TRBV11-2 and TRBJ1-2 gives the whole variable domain EAGVAQSPRYKIIEKRQSVAFWCNPISGHATLYWYQQILGQGPKLLIQFQNNGVVDDSQLPKDRFSAERLKGVDSTLKIQPAKLEDSAVYLCASSSASARGYTFGSGTRLTVV.

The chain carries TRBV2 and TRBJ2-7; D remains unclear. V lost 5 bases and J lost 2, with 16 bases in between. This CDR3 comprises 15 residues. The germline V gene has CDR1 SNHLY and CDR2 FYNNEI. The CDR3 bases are TGTGCCAGCAGTTTCGACTCGTCCGAGGCCTACGAGCAGTACTTC. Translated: CASSFDSSEAYEQYF.

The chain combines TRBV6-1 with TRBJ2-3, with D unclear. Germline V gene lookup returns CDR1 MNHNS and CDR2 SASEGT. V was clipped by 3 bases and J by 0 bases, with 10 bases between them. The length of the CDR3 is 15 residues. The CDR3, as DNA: TGTGCCAGCAGTGATTATGGCAGTAGCACAGATACGCAGTATTTT. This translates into CASSDYGSSTDTQYF.

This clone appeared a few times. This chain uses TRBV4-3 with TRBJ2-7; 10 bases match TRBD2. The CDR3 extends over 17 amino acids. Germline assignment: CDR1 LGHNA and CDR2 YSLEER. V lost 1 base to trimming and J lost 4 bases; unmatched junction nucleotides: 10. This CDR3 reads CASSQGVTASGGYEQYF. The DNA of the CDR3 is TGCGCCAGCAGCCAAGGTGTGACTGCTAGCGGGGGATACGAGCAGTACTTC.

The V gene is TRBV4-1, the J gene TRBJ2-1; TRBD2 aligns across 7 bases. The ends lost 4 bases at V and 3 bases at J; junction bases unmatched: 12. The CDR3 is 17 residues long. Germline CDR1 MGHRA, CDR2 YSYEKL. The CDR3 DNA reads TGCGCCAGCAGCCCGCACGAACTAGCGAGATACTACAATGAGCAGTTCTTC. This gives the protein CASSPHELARYYNEQFF.

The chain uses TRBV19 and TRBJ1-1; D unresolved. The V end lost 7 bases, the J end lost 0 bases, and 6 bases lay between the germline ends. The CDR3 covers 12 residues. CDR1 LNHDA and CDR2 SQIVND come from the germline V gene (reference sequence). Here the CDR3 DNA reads TGTGCCAGTACGGGGATGAACACTGAAGCTTTCTTT. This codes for CASTGMNTEAFF. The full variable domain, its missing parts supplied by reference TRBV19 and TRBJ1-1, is DGGITQSPKYLFRKEGQNVTLSCEQNLNHDAMYWYRQDPGQGLRLIYYSQIVNDFQKGDIAEGYSVSREKKESFPLTVTSAQKNPTAFYLCASTGMNTEAFFGQGTRLTVV.

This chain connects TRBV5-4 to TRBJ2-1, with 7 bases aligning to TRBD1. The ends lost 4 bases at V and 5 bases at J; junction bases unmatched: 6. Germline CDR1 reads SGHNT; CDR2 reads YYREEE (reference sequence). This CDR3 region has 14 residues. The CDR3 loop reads CASSLAGTDNEQFF. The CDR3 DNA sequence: TGTGCCAGCAGCCTAGCCGGGACAGACAATGAGCAGTTCTTC.

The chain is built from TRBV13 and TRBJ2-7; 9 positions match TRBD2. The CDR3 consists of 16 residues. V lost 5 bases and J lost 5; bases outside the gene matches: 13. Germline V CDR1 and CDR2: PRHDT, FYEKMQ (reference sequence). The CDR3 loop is CASSPTGLAGTDEQYF. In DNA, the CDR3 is TGTGCCAGCAGCCCCACTGGGCTAGCGGGAACCGACGAGCAGTACTTC.

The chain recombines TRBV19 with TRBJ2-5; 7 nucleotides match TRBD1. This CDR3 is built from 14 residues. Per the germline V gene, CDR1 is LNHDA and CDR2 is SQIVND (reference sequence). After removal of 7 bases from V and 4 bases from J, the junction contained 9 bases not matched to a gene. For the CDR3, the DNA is TGTGCCAGTAAAAGTCACAGGGGCTTAGAGACCCAGTACTTC. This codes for CASKSHRGLETQYF. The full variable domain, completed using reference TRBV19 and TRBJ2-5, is DGGITQSPKYLFRKEGQNVTLSCEQNLNHDAMYWYRQDPGQGLRLIYYSQIVNDFQKGDIAEGYSVSREKKESFPLTVTSAQKNPTAFYLCASKSHRGLETQYFGPGTRLLVL.

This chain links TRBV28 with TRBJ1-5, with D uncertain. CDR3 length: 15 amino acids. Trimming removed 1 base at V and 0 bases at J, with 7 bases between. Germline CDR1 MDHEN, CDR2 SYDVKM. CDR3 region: CASSLFSYSNQPQHF. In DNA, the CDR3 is TGTGCCAGCAGTTTATTCAGTTATAGCAATCAGCCCCAGCATTTT.

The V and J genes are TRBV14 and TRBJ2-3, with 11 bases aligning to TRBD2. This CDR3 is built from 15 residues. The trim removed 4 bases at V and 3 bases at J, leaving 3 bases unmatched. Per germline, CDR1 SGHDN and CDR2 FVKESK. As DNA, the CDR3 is TGTGCCAGCAGCCTGGGGACTAGCGGAACAGATACGCAGTATTTT. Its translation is CASSLGTSGTDTQYF.

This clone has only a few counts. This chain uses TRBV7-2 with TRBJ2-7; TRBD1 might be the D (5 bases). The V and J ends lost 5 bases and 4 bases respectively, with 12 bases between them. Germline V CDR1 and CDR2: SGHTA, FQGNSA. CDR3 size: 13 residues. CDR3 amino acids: CASSPPTAYEQYF. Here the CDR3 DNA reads TGTGCCAGCAGCCCACCGACAGCATACGAGCAGTACTTC.

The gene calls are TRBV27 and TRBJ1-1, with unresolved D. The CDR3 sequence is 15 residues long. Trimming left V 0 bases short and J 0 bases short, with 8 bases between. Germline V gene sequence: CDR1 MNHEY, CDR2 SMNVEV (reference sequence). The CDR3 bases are TGTGCCAGCAGTTTATCGGGCAGCTTGAACACTGAAGCTTTCTTT. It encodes CASSLSGSLNTEAFF.

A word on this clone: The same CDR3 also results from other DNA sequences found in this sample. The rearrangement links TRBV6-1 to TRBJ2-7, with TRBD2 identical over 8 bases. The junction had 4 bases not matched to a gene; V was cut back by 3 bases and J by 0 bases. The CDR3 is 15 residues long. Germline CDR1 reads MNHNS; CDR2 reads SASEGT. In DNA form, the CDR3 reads TGTGCCAGCAGTGAGGGAGCGGGAGTCTCCTACGAGCAGTACTTC. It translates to CASSEGAGVSYEQYF.

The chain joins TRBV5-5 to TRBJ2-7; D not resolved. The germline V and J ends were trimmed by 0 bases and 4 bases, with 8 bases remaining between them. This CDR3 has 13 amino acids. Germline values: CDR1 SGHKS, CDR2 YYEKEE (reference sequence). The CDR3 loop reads CASSLVASYEQYF. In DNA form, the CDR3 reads TGTGCCAGCAGCTTGGTGGCTTCTTACGAGCAGTACTTC.

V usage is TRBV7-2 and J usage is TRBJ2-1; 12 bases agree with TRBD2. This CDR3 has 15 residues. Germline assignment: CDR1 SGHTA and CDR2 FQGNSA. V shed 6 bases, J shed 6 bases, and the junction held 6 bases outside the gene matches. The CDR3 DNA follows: TGTGCCAGCAGTCCGCCGGGACTAGCGGGCAATGAGCAGTTCTTC. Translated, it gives CASSPPGLAGNEQFF.

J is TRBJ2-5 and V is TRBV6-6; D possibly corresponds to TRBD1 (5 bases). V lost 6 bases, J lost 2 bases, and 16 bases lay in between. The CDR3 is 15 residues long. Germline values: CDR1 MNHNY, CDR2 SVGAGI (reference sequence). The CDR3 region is CASRDRGGAQETQYF. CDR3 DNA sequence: TGTGCCAGCAGGGACCGAGGTGGGGCTCAAGAGACCCAGTACTTC.

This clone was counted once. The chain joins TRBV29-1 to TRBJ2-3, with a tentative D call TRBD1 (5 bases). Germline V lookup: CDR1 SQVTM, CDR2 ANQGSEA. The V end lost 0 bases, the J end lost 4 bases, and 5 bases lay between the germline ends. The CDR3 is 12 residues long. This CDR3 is CSVEETADTQYF. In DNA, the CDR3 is TGCAGCGTTGAAGAGACAGCAGATACGCAGTATTTT.

The CDR3 nucleotides are TGTGCCAGCAGCTCCTCCCGCACAGATACGCAGTATTTT. It yields the protein CASSSSRTDTQYF. V is TRBV7-3 and J is TRBJ2-3; D gene unclear. In germline, CDR1 is SGHTA, CDR2 FQGTGA. The CDR3 is 13 residues long. V lost 4 bases, J lost 1 base, and 6 bases lay in between.

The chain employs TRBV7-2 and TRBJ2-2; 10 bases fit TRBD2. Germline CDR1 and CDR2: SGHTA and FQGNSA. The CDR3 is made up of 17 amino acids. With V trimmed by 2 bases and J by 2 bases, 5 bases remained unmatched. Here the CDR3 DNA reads TGTGCCAGCAGCTTACCCGCTAGCGGGAGTAACACCGGGGAGCTGTTTTTT. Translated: CASSLPASGSNTGELFF.